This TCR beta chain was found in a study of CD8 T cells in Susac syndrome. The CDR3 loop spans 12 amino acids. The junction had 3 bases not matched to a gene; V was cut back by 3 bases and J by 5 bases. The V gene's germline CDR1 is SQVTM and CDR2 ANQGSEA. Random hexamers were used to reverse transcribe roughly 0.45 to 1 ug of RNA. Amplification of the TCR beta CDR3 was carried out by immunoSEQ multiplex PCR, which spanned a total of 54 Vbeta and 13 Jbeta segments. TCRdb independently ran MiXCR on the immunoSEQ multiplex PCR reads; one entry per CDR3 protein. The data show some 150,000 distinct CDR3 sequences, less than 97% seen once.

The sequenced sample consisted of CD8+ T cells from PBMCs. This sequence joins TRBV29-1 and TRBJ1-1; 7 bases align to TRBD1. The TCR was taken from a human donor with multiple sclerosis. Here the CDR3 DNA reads TGCAGCGTTGAGACAGGGACGACTGAAGCTTTCTTT. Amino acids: CSVETGTTEAFF.